These 27 T cell receptor beta chains came from one sample sequenced in a study of T cells after yellow fever vaccination (dated by TCRdb to between 2018 and 2021). Libraries were made using 5' RACE. Sequencing was carried out with an Illumina HiSeq 2500. TCRdb reprocessing: public reads trimmed at Q25 with fastp, clones called with MiXCR, in-frame beta chains kept. Here each entry gathers all rows of one CDR3 protein and keeps the most common genes and DNA. In all, the sample holds 400,000 to 650,000 distinct CDR3 sequences, and about a fifth of those were seen once. Clones ranked in the top ten supply roughly a sixth of the sample. The meaning of the sample's treatment or condition label: live attenuated yellow fever vaccine strain. This material consisted of PBMCs, taken 21 days after the first yellow fever vaccination. These TCRs come from a man between 18 and 29 years old who received the YFV17D yellow fever vaccine.

The chain couples TRBV12-3 or TRBV12-4 to TRBJ2-1, with TRBD2 matching over 11 bases. The CDR3 has 12 amino acids. The J segment lost 13 bases and the V segment lost 4 bases, leaving 3 bases of the junction unmatched. CDR3 DNA sequence: TGTGCCAGCAGTTCACTAGCGGGAGATCAGTTCTTC. It specifies CASSSLAGDQFF.

This clonotype was counted a few times. The V call is TRBV7-2, the J call TRBJ1-1; D is uncertain. CDR1 is SGHTA and CDR2 is FQGNSA in the germline V gene. This CDR3 is built from 14 residues. The V and J ends lost 5 bases and 12 bases respectively, with 22 bases between them. The CDR3 loop reads CASSPTTLSGVSFF. The CDR3, as DNA: TGTGCCAGCAGCCCGACGACGCTATCTGGGGTCTCTTTCTTT. Complete variable domain (other parts from reference TRBV7-2 and TRBJ1-1): GAGVSQSPSNKVTEKGKDVELRCDPISGHTALYWYRQSLGQGLEFLIYFQGNSAPDKSGLPSDRFSAERTGGSVSTLTIQRTQQEDSAVYLCASSPTTLSGVSFFGQGTRLTVV.

This clonotype turned up a few times. The rearrangement joins TRBV7-2 to TRBJ2-3; D is uncertain. The CDR3 contains 13 residues. Trimming cost V 3 bases and J 3 bases, with 7 bases left between them. Germline V gene lookup returns CDR1 SGHTA and CDR2 FQGNSA. CDR3 sequence reads: CASSFWKTDTQYF. CDR3 DNA: TGTGCCAGCAGCTTCTGGAAAACAGATACGCAGTATTTT.

In its sample, this clonotype was seen a few times. V usage is TRBV6-1 and J usage is TRBJ2-1, with D unclear. Germline V gene sequence: CDR1 MNHNS, CDR2 SASEGT. The CDR3 loop spans 15 amino acids. The V end lost 8 bases, the J end lost 0 bases, and 14 bases lay between the germline ends. CDR3 bases: TGTGCCAGCGGTATAGATTATAACTCCTACAATGAGCAGTTCTTC. Translation: CASGIDYNSYNEQFF.

This clonotype has only a few counts. The gene calls are TRBV29-1 and TRBJ2-7, with D perhaps TRBD1 (6 bases). CDR3 length: 14 residues. Trimming left V 6 bases short and J 0 bases short, with 15 bases between. Germline CDR1 and CDR2: SQVTM and ANQGSEA. The CDR3 spells CSVMGEQGSYEQYF. The CDR3 bases are TGCAGCGTAATGGGTGAACAGGGCTCCTACGAGCAGTACTTC.

This clonotype was seen a few times. V is TRBV5-6 and J is TRBJ2-3, with 8 bases aligning to TRBD2. CDR1 and CDR2 (germline): SGHDT, YYEEEE. The CDR3 is 15 amino acids. The trim removed 3 bases at V and 1 base at J, leaving 4 bases unmatched. CDR3 region: CASSSATSGTDTQYF. The CDR3 nucleotides read TGTGCCAGCAGCTCGGCGACTAGCGGCACAGATACGCAGTATTTT.

CDR3 sequence reads: CSVGEGSDSPLHF. In nucleotides, the CDR3 is TGCAGCGTTGGTGAGGGATCGGATTCACCCCTCCACTTT. V gene TRBV29-1 combines with J gene TRBJ1-6; D not certain. The germline V and J ends were trimmed by 4 bases and 8 bases, with 12 bases remaining between them. This CDR3 has 13 residues. CDR1 and CDR2 (germline): SQVTM, ANQGSEA.

This rearrangement joins TRBV25-1 to TRBJ2-3; D is unresolved. Germline values: CDR1 MGHDK, CDR2 SYGVNS. CDR3 length equals 12 residues. Trimming shortened V by 3 bases and J by 6 bases, and 7 bases separated the two germline ends. The CDR3 sequence is CASSDVNDTQYF. The DNA of the CDR3 is TGTGCCAGCAGTGACGTAAACGATACGCAGTATTTT.

The chain has TRBV7-3 and TRBJ2-1, with unresolved D. V shed 4 bases and J shed 5 bases, with 9 bases lying between them. Germline loops: CDR1 SGHTA, CDR2 FQGTGA. The CDR3 runs 13 residues. The CDR3 protein is CASSYGPNNEQFF. Written as DNA, the CDR3 is TGTGCCAGCAGCTACGGCCCTAACAATGAGCAGTTCTTC. The full variable domain, with the rest looked up from reference TRBV7-3 and TRBJ2-1, is GAGVSQTPSNKVTEKGKYVELRCDPISGHTALYWYRQSLGQGPEFLIYFQGTGAADDSGLPNDRFFAVRPEGSVSTLKIQRTERGDSAVYLCASSYGPNNEQFFGPGTRLTVL.

J is TRBJ2-5 and V is TRBV12-3 or TRBV12-4; D possibly corresponds to TRBD1 (5 bases). This CDR3 spans 14 amino acids. The V gene lost 2 bases and the J gene lost 5 bases, with 12 bases spanning the gap. The CDR3 nucleotides read TGTGCCAGCAGTTTAAGGGCAGGGTTTGAGACCCAGTACTTC. It codes for CASSLRAGFETQYF.

This clonotype was recorded many times. The rearrangement uses TRBV5-1 and TRBJ1-2; D remains ambiguous. V shed 0 bases and J shed 2 bases, with 8 bases lying between them. The CDR3 is 14 residues long. The germline gives CDR1 SGHRS, CDR2 YFSETQ. Here the CDR3 reads CASSLVQSNYGYTF. The CDR3 DNA follows: TGCGCCAGCAGCTTGGTACAGTCCAACTATGGCTACACCTTC.

The chain is built from TRBV27 and TRBJ2-3, with TRBD2 matching over 11 bases. The CDR3 has 17 residues. Trimming cost V 5 bases and J 6 bases; bases outside gene matches: 13. From germline, CDR1 is MNHEY and CDR2 SMNVEV (reference sequence). The CDR3 spells CASSASSGGTWSDTQYF. The CDR3 DNA is TGTGCCAGCAGTGCCTCTAGCGGGGGGACCTGGTCGGATACGCAGTATTTT.

This clonotype was observed a few times. The genes are TRBV30 and TRBJ2-2; D gene ambiguous. The CDR3 has 13 residues. The germline V gene has CDR1 GTSNPN and CDR2 SVGIG (reference sequence). Trimming stripped 4 bases from V and 2 bases from J, with 8 bases between. CDR3 nucleotides: TGTGCCTGGAATTACTACAACACCGGGGAGCTGTTTTTT. Its translation: CAWNYYNTGELFF.

The rearrangement joins TRBV7-7 to TRBJ2-3; D is ambiguous. Trimming took off 3 bases at V and 0 bases at J, with 10 bases between the two ends. Germline assignment: CDR1 SSHAT and CDR2 FNYEAQ (reference sequence). This CDR3 spans 15 amino acids. As DNA, the CDR3 is TGTGCCAGCAGCTTGGGCGTCGGTAGCACAGATACGCAGTATTTT. It is translated as CASSLGVGSTDTQYF.

The CDR3 nucleotides read TGTGCCAGCAGTTTCGTTTCCCGGAGAGGTGGCTACACCTTC. Translating it yields CASSFVSRRGGYTF. V is TRBV6-2 or TRBV6-3 and J is TRBJ1-2; D gene unclear. Trimming stripped 4 bases from V and 7 bases from J, with 16 bases between. There are 14 residues in the CDR3. Per germline, CDR1 MNHEY and CDR2 SVGEGT.

A word on this clonotype: An end of the junction does not agree with germline; a read error may underlie this. The chain couples TRBV6-1 to TRBJ1-5; D gene unclear. The CDR3 loop spans 15 amino acids. CDR1 is MNHNS, CDR2 SASEGT, per germline. This chain's CDR3 is CASSEVFGVYQHQHF. The CDR3 DNA is TGTGCCAGCAGTGAAGTTTTCGGGGTTTATCAGCACCAGCATTTT.

This clonotype has just a few counts. The chain links TRBV5-6 to TRBJ2-1; tentatively, D is TRBD1 (7 bases). Germline values: CDR1 SGHDT, CDR2 YYEEEE. The CDR3 has 14 residues. V was clipped by 9 bases and J by 5 bases, with 18 bases between them. For the CDR3, the DNA is TGTGCCATCGGCCCCGGGGGACAGCACAATGAGCAGTTCTTC. It is translated as CAIGPGGQHNEQFF.

This clonotype showed up just a few times. The V and J genes are TRBV12-3 or TRBV12-4 and TRBJ1-2; D possibly corresponds to TRBD1 (6 bases). Between the trimmed V and J ends, which lost 6 bases and 8 bases, there was a span of 16 bases. The CDR3 spans 13 residues. The DNA of the CDR3 is TGTGCCAGCAGCCCTGGACAGTCGAAGGGCTACACCTTC. It is translated as CASSPGQSKGYTF.

V is TRBV7-8 and J is TRBJ2-3; D may be TRBD1 or TRBD2 (5 bases each). In germline, CDR1 is SGHVS, CDR2 FQNEAQ. V was clipped by 3 bases and J by 0 bases, with 13 bases between them. The CDR3 extends over 16 amino acids. CDR3: CASSLIVGVSTDTQYF. CDR3 bases: TGTGCCAGCAGCTTGATCGTGGGGGTTAGCACAGATACGCAGTATTTT. Variable domain in full (rest from reference TRBV7-8 and TRBJ2-3): GAGVSQSPRYKVAKRGQDVALRCDPISGHVSLFWYQQALGQGPEFLTYFQNEAQLDKSGLPSDRFFAERPEGSVSTLKIQRTQQEDSAVYLCASSLIVGVSTDTQYFGPGTRLTVL.

The V and J genes are TRBV19 and TRBJ1-6; 7 positions agree with TRBD1. The CDR3 is 16 residues long. Germline values: CDR1 LNHDA, CDR2 SQIVND (reference sequence). With V trimmed by 4 bases and J by 3 bases, 6 bases remained unmatched. CDR3 sequence (DNA): TGTGCCAGTAGTAAGGACAGGCCAGGCTATAATTCACCCCTCCACTTT. Translating gives CASSKDRPGYNSPLHF.

The rearrangement uses TRBV5-6 and TRBJ2-7, with TRBD1 matching over 10 bases. CDR1 and CDR2 (germline): SGHDT, YYEEEE. This CDR3 region has 15 residues. The V and J ends lost 5 bases and 4 bases, in that order; junction bases with no gene match: 9. The CDR3 here is CASRPTGGTVYEQYF. CDR3 sequence (DNA): TGTGCCAGCAGGCCGACAGGGGGCACAGTATACGAGCAGTACTTC.

This chain uses TRBV12-3 or TRBV12-4 with TRBJ1-2; perhaps TRBD1 as D (6 bases). The CDR3 totals 13 residues. Trimming took off 4 bases at V and 6 bases at J, with 12 bases between the two ends. The CDR3 sequence is CASSSQGSHGYTF. As DNA, the CDR3 is TGTGCCAGCAGTTCACAGGGTAGCCATGGCTACACCTTC.

J is TRBJ2-5 and V is TRBV5-1, with TRBD2 matching 8 bases. The CDR3 extends over 16 amino acids. V lost 0 bases to trimming and J lost 5 bases; unmatched junction nucleotides: 9. Looked up from germline, CDR1 is SGHRS and CDR2 is YFSETQ. The CDR3 sequence: CASSLAQRGPVETQYF. DNA for the CDR3: TGCGCCAGCAGCTTGGCCCAGCGGGGGCCCGTTGAGACCCAGTACTTC.

The chain combines TRBV10-2 with TRBJ2-2; 10 nucleotides match TRBD1. Germline V gene sequence: CDR1 WSHSY, CDR2 SAAADI. The CDR3 covers 13 residues. Trimming removed 8 bases from V and 7 bases from J; junction bases left unmatched: 4. The CDR3 loop is CASDRGQGGELFF. CDR3 nucleotides: TGCGCCAGCGACAGGGGGCAGGGCGGGGAGCTGTTTTTT.

This clonotype was seen at least ten times. The rearrangement uses TRBV7-9 and TRBJ2-7; the match to TRBD1 covers 9 bases. Germline trimming cut 5 bases from V and 6 bases from J; bases unmatched to any gene: 5. This CDR3 is 13 amino acids long. Per the germline V gene, CDR1 is SEHNR and CDR2 is FQNEAQ (reference sequence). DNA of the CDR3: TGTGCCAGCAGCACCGGACAGGGGAGCGAGCAGTACTTC. This gives the protein CASSTGQGSEQYF.

The J gene is TRBJ2-6, the V gene TRBV12-5; maybe TRBD1 (6 bases). This CDR3 spans 17 amino acids. V was clipped by 4 bases and J by 0 bases, with 13 bases between them. Germline assignment: CDR1 LGHNT and CDR2 FRNRAP. The CDR3: CASGWGHLASGANVLTF. CDR3 DNA: TGTGCTAGTGGTTGGGGACACCTGGCCTCTGGGGCCAACGTCCTGACTTTC.

V gene TRBV6-2 or TRBV6-3 combines with J gene TRBJ2-5; no firm D call. V lost 2 bases and J 2 bases, leaving 12 bases between the germline ends. The CDR3 has 15 amino acids. Germline V gene lookup returns CDR1 MNHEY and CDR2 SVGEGT. In nucleotides, the CDR3 is TGTGCCAGCAGTTACATCCTACCGGTTCAAGAGACCCAGTACTTC. Amino acids: CASSYILPVQETQYF.